Presented here are 30 T cell receptor beta chains from one specimen sequenced in a study of T cell responses to AZD1222 COVID-19 vaccine. Sequenced by immunoSEQ multiplex PCR; TCRdb stores in-frame clones only, minus some. The sample lists approximately 100,000 clones, around nine tenths occurring once. The sample here was peripheral blood, taken on day 0 of AZD1222 vaccination. These receptors were obtained from an adult in good health.

The rearrangement links TRBV21-1 to TRBJ2-3; the D call in the table, TRBD2, was not verified against the DNA. TRBV21-1 counts as a pseudogene. This CDR3 region has 14 residues. DNA of the CDR3: TGTGCCAGCAGCTGCTGGGGGGTAACAGATACGCAGTATTTT. Protein sequence: CASSCWGVTDTQYF.

This rearrangement joins TRBV27 to TRBJ1-2, with TRBD1 matching 8 bases. V was clipped by 6 bases and J by 8 bases; unmatched bases: 11. This CDR3 comprises 14 residues. CDR1 and CDR2 (germline): MNHEY, SMNVEV (reference sequence). CDR3 bases: TGTGCCAGCAGCGGGACCCAGGGGGCTTGGGGCTACACCTTC. It encodes CASSGTQGAWGYTF.

The J gene is TRBJ1-2, the V gene TRBV2; 11 nucleotides line up with TRBD1. The CDR3 is 14 residues long. CDR1 and CDR2 (germline): SNHLY, FYNNEI. With V trimmed by 6 bases and J by 5 bases, 5 bases remained unmatched. CDR3 region: CASSFGQGAYGYTF. Here the CDR3 DNA reads TGTGCCAGCAGCTTCGGACAGGGGGCGTATGGCTACACCTTC.

The V gene is TRBV7-9, the J gene TRBJ2-1; 15 bases are a match to TRBD2. The J segment lost 4 bases and the V segment lost 6 bases, leaving 10 bases of the junction unmatched. The CDR3 sequence is 18 residues long. Looked up from germline, CDR1 is SEHNR and CDR2 is FQNEAQ (reference sequence). The CDR3 region has the DNA TGTGCCAGCAGGTCCTCAGGGACTAGCGGGAGGACTTACAATGAGCAGTTCTTC. Translation: CASRSSGTSGRTYNEQFF.

The V gene is TRBV18, the J gene TRBJ2-5, with D perhaps matching TRBD2 (7 bases). The CDR3 totals 15 residues. The V and J ends lost 2 bases and 5 bases respectively, with 15 bases between them. Germline CDR1 reads KGHSH; CDR2 reads LQKENI. The CDR3 bases are TGTGCCAGCTCACCAATTGCGGGGGCGACTGAGACCCAGTACTTC. Its protein product is CASSPIAGATETQYF. Based on the CDR3 plus reference TRBV18 and TRBJ2-5, the full variable domain is NAGVMQNPRHLVRRRGQEARLRCSPMKGHSHVYWYRQLPEEGLKFMVYLQKENIIDESGMPKERFSAEFPKEGPSILRIQQVVRGDSAAYFCASSPIAGATETQYFGPGTRLLVL.

The chain joins TRBV7-6 to TRBJ1-2; D may be TRBD1 (6 bases). V dropped 3 bases and J dropped 8 bases, with 19 bases sitting between them. The CDR3 spans 15 residues. Germline loops: CDR1 SGHVS, CDR2 FNYEAQ. The DNA for the CDR3 is TGTGCCAGCAGCTTGACAGGATCCGCGATTGAGGGCTACACCTTC. Its translation is CASSLTGSAIEGYTF.

The CDR3 region is CAIGATGNNEQFF. CDR3 nucleotides: TGTGCCATCGGGGCCACTGGTAACAATGAGCAGTTCTTC. The rearrangement joins TRBV10-3 to TRBJ2-1, with D maybe TRBD1 (5 bases). Per the germline V gene, CDR1 is ENHRY and CDR2 is SYGVKD. This CDR3 is 13 amino acids long. Trimming removed 8 bases from V and 5 bases from J, with 13 bases in between.

The rearrangement uses TRBV7-2 and TRBJ2-1, with 9 bases fitting TRBD2. The CDR3 runs to 18 residues. Losses at the gene ends were 1 base for V and 7 bases for J; bases not matched to a gene: 14. From germline, CDR1 is SGHTA and CDR2 FQGNSA. CDR3 region: CASSLEMPALAGINEQFF. The CDR3 nucleotides are TGTGCCAGCAGCTTAGAAATGCCGGCGCTAGCGGGAATTAATGAGCAGTTCTTC.

The chain employs TRBV18 and TRBJ2-3, with D unclear. Germline assignment: CDR1 KGHSH and CDR2 LQKENI. This CDR3 is 15 amino acids long. Between the trimmed V and J ends, which lost 0 bases and 3 bases, there was a span of 10 bases. This CDR3 is CASSPPSSKTDTQYF. For the CDR3, the DNA is TGTGCCAGCTCACCACCGAGCAGTAAGACAGATACGCAGTATTTT.

The CDR3 loop reads CASSYAAGVADTQYF. The CDR3 region has the DNA TGTGCCAGCAGTTACGCAGCGGGGGTGGCAGATACGCAGTATTTT. This chain connects TRBV6-2 or TRBV6-3 to TRBJ2-3; 8 positions agree with TRBD2. The CDR3 runs 15 residues. CDR1 and CDR2 (germline): MNHEY, SVGEGT. J gave up 4 bases and V 2 bases, and 5 bases lay outside the gene matches.

The rearrangement uses TRBV10-1 and TRBJ2-1, with 10 bases matching TRBD2. The CDR3 is 18 amino acids. The germline CDR1 and CDR2 sequences are WNHNN and SYGVQD (reference sequence). V was pared by 6 bases and J by 0 bases, with 11 bases of the junction left unmatched. The CDR3 bases are TGCGCCAGCAGAAATCGACTAGCGGGCATAGCCTCCTACAATGAGCAGTTCTTC. Translated: CASRNRLAGIASYNEQFF.

The V and J genes are TRBV6-1 and TRBJ1-2, with 9 bases lining up with TRBD1. Germline-derived CDR1 and CDR2 are MNHNS and SASEGT. V was clipped by 0 bases and J by 5 bases; unmatched bases: 7. The CDR3 loop spans 16 amino acids. CDR3 nucleotide sequence: TGTGCCAGCAGTGAAGCAGCCGCGACAGGGGGTTATGGCTACACCTTC. It codes for CASSEAAATGGYGYTF.

This rearrangement joins TRBV28 to TRBJ2-7; possible D gene TRBD2, 5 bases. The CDR3 spans 16 residues. Germline CDR1 reads MDHEN; CDR2 reads SYDVKM. V was clipped by 2 bases and J by 5 bases, with 19 bases between them. The CDR3 coding sequence is TGTGCCAGCAGTTTAGCTCTTAGTGGGAGTACTAACGAGCAGTACTTC. Its protein product is CASSLALSGSTNEQYF.

The J gene is TRBJ2-3, the V gene TRBV5-6; no reliable D call. The V end was cut by 2 bases, the J end by 2 bases, with 9 bases between. The CDR3 has 14 amino acids. Looked up from germline, CDR1 is SGHDT and CDR2 is YYEEEE. Here the CDR3 DNA reads TGTGCCAGCAGCTTTGATGGTTCCACAGATACGCAGTATTTT. The encoded protein is CASSFDGSTDTQYF.

CDR3 protein: CASSLGTASYEQYF. CDR3 sequence (DNA): TGTGCCAGCAGCTTGGGGACAGCTTCCTACGAGCAGTACTTC. The rearrangement joins TRBV7-9 to TRBJ2-7; 7 nucleotides align to TRBD1. V shed 3 bases and J 1 base; nucleotides not matched to a gene: 3. Germline loops: CDR1 SEHNR, CDR2 FQNEAQ (reference sequence). The CDR3 length is 14 residues.

J is TRBJ2-7 and V is TRBV6-5, with 8 bases fitting TRBD2. CDR1 is MNHEY, CDR2 SVGAGI, per germline. Trimming removed 0 bases from V and 4 bases from J; junction bases left unmatched: 2. The CDR3 has 14 amino acids. Here the CDR3 DNA reads TGTGCCAGCAGTTACTCTCGGGAGGGATACGAGCAGTACTTC. Its translation is CASSYSREGYEQYF.

This sequence joins TRBV11-2 and TRBJ2-1; 9 positions match TRBD1. V dropped 1 base and J dropped 6; count of bases not matched to a gene: 7. This CDR3 has 16 amino acids. Germline CDR1 and CDR2: SGHAT and FQNNGV. DNA of the CDR3: TGTGCCAGCAGCTTAGGGGGGACAGGGCGTTCCAATGAGCAGTTCTTC. Translating it yields CASSLGGTGRSNEQFF.

The CDR3 bases are TGTGCCAGCTCACCATCTCAGCGCGAAGCTTTCTTT. This codes for CASSPSQREAFF. This chain connects TRBV18 to TRBJ1-1; D is unresolved. The CDR3 extends over 12 amino acids. V was trimmed by 2 bases and J by 8 bases, leaving 9 bases between them. Per germline, CDR1 KGHSH and CDR2 LQKENI.

The V and J genes are TRBV11-2 and TRBJ2-3, with D uncertain. Trimming took 5 bases from V and 6 from J, leaving 6 bases between them. The CDR3 has 11 amino acids. The V gene's germline CDR1 is SGHAT and CDR2 FQNNGV. Here the CDR3 DNA reads TGTGCCAGCAGCCGAAAGGATACGCAGTATTTT. Protein product: CASSRKDTQYF. Supplemented by reference TRBV11-2 and TRBJ2-3, the full variable domain reads EAGVAQSPRYKIIEKRQSVAFWCNPISGHATLYWYQQILGQGPKLLIQFQNNGVVDDSQLPKDRFSAERLKGVDSTLKIQPAKLEDSAVYLCASSRKDTQYFGPGTRLTVL.

The chain employs TRBV9 and TRBJ2-1; 8 bases map to TRBD2. With 0 bases clipped from V and 4 bases from J, the junction kept 6 bases outside the gene matches. CDR1 is SGDLS, CDR2 YYNGEE, per germline. The CDR3 sequence is 16 residues long. CDR3 amino acids: CASSVAPGGGYNEQFF. The CDR3 DNA sequence: TGTGCCAGCAGCGTAGCTCCGGGAGGGGGTTACAATGAGCAGTTCTTC.

Remarks on this clone: Other DNA sequences within the sample encode an identical CDR3. The CDR3 is CASSLVDRAGGYTF. CDR3 in DNA: TGTGCCAGCAGTTTGGTGGACAGGGCGGGTGGCTACACCTTC. This chain joins TRBV28 and TRBJ1-2; TRBD1 matches 8 bases. The CDR3 totals 14 residues. Trimming cost V 3 bases and J 7 bases; bases outside gene matches: 7. CDR1 and CDR2 from the germline V gene are MDHEN and SYDVKM.

The chain recombines TRBV7-9 with TRBJ2-1, with 15 nucleotides matching TRBD2. The CDR3 length is 15 residues. V lost 6 bases to trimming and J lost 10 bases; unmatched junction nucleotides: 7. The germline V gene encodes CDR1 SEHNR and CDR2 FQNEAQ (reference sequence). The CDR3, as DNA: TGTGCCAGCAGTGAACCGGGACTAGCGGGAGGAGAGCAGTTCTTC. Its translation: CASSEPGLAGGEQFF.

CDR3 DNA: TGTGCCAGCAGCTCAGGTCGGACTGGCTACACCTTC. Translating it yields CASSSGRTGYTF. The chain employs TRBV5-4 and TRBJ1-2; D not resolved. CDR1 is SGHNT and CDR2 is YYREEE in the germline V gene (reference sequence). The CDR3 loop spans 12 amino acids. Trimming left V 3 bases short and J 7 bases short, with 10 bases between.

V and J are TRBV3-1 (or the pseudogene TRBV3-2) and TRBJ1-2; a possible D gene is TRBD1 (5 bases). Germline V CDR1 and CDR2: LGHDT, YNNKEL (reference sequence). Deletions cut 5 bases from V and 8 bases from J, with 24 bases between. The CDR3 sequence is 16 residues long. CDR3 region: CASSGTGRTISGGYTF. Here the CDR3 DNA reads TGTGCCAGCAGCGGAACGGGACGGACCATATCAGGAGGCTACACCTTC.

The V gene is TRBV6-4, the J gene TRBJ1-5, with D maybe TRBD1 (5 bases). Germline V gene data show CDR1 as MRHNA and CDR2 as SNTAGT. The V and J ends lost 3 bases and 8 bases respectively, with 14 bases between them. The CDR3 sequence is 14 residues long. CDR3 sequence reads: CASSEVQGGEPQHF. The CDR3 DNA follows: TGTGCCAGCAGTGAAGTTCAGGGCGGGGAGCCCCAGCATTTT.

The rearrangement uses TRBV6-5 and TRBJ1-1; 7 bases match TRBD1. Germline CDR1 reads MNHEY; CDR2 reads SVGAGI. The V and J ends lost 0 bases and 11 bases, in that order; junction bases with no gene match: 3. This CDR3 spans 12 amino acids. In nucleotides, the CDR3 is TGTGCCAGCAGTTACTCCGGGACAGACGCTTTCTTT. Its translation is CASSYSGTDAFF.

V and J are TRBV5-4 and TRBJ2-3; 12 bases agree with TRBD2. This CDR3 comprises 15 residues. The germline V gene has CDR1 SGHNT and CDR2 YYREEE (reference sequence). With V trimmed by 3 bases and J by 5 bases, 4 bases remained unmatched. The DNA for the CDR3 is TGTGCCAGCAGCTCCTCTAGCGGGAGGGTAGATACGCAGTATTTT. Translated, it gives CASSSSSGRVDTQYF.

The gene calls are TRBV19 and TRBJ1-2; 8 nucleotides line up with TRBD1. The V segment lost 5 bases and the J segment 8 bases; nucleotides outside the gene matches: 10. The CDR3 sequence is 14 residues long. Germline V gene lookup returns CDR1 LNHDA and CDR2 SQIVND (reference sequence). In DNA form, the CDR3 reads TGTGCCAGTAGTCCGACGACAGGGGTGGGCGGCTACACCTTC. Its protein product is CASSPTTGVGGYTF.

The rearrangement joins TRBV9 to TRBJ2-1; 8 bases are shared with TRBD1. CDR3 length: 15 residues. From germline, CDR1 is SGDLS and CDR2 YYNGEE. V shed 4 bases and J 3 bases; nucleotides not matched to a gene: 6. The CDR3, as DNA: TGTGCCAGCAGCCCAACAGGGGGAGGCTACAATGAGCAGTTCTTC. This sequence encodes CASSPTGGGYNEQFF.

The chain has TRBV7-2 and TRBJ2-1; 7 bases line up with TRBD2. Germline CDR1 SGHTA, CDR2 FQGNSA. CDR3 length equals 15 residues. Losses at the gene ends were 3 bases for V and 5 bases for J; bases not matched to a gene: 7. CDR3 in DNA: TGTGCCAGCAGCTTGACCCAGAGCGGGAACAATGAGCAGTTCTTC. Its protein is CASSLTQSGNNEQFF.